The 18 T cell receptor beta chains below come from one sample, sequenced in a study of graft-versus-host responses after intestinal transplantation. Intraepithelial lymphocytes and lamina propria lymphocytes were released through processing of graft tissue. Profiling relied on immunoSEQ multiplex PCR, and the TCRdb table lists in-frame clones only, not all of them. The sample consists of some 3,500 clones, around three quarters of them appearing once. This specimen was ileum tissue, taken approximately 18 and 21 days after intestinal transplantation. The receptors were sampled from a human patient who received an intestinal transplant, so some T cells may come from the graft donor.

The chain has TRBV2 and TRBJ2-1, with 9 bases lining up with TRBD1. Germline loops: CDR1 SNHLY, CDR2 FYNNEI. After removal of 6 bases from V and 2 bases from J, the junction contained 8 bases not matched to a gene. This CDR3 spans 16 amino acids. The chain's CDR3 is CASSVRGQGPYNEQFF. CDR3 bases: TGTGCCAGCAGCGTTCGAGGACAGGGGCCCTACAATGAGCAGTTCTTC.

The chain is built from TRBV6-6 and TRBJ2-2, with D perhaps TRBD1 or TRBD2 (7 bases each). V lost 0 bases, J lost 9 bases, and 14 bases lay in between. This CDR3 contains 15 residues. Germline CDR1 and CDR2: MNHNY and SVGAGI (reference sequence). The CDR3 loop is CASSYSGGGGRELFF. The CDR3 DNA is TGTGCCAGCAGTTACTCGGGAGGGGGCGGCCGGGAGCTGTTTTTT.

J is TRBJ2-7 and V is TRBV5-1; TRBD1 might be the D (6 bases). The germline V and J ends were trimmed by 2 bases and 3 bases, with 12 bases remaining between them. CDR1 and CDR2 (germline): SGHRS, YFSETQ. CDR3 size: 14 residues. CDR3 sequence reads: CASSFPGHYYEQYF. The CDR3 DNA follows: TGCGCCAGCAGCTTCCCGGGACACTACTACGAGCAGTACTTC.

The chain links TRBV15 to TRBJ2-6, with D hard to call. CDR3 length: 18 residues. V was trimmed by 5 bases and J by 16 bases, leaving 33 bases between them. In germline, CDR1 is LNHNV, CDR2 YYDKDF (reference sequence). CDR3 residues: CATSGSRSVTKSGQRLTF. The CDR3 DNA sequence: TGTGCCACCAGCGGGTCTAGAAGTGTGACAAAGTCGGGCCAACGTCTGACTTTC.

This clone was detected only a few times. The chain joins TRBV7-8 to TRBJ1-5, with D maybe TRBD1 (5 bases). CDR1 and CDR2 from the germline V gene are SGHVS and FQNEAQ. The CDR3 is 15 residues long. Trimming shortened V by 3 bases and J by 1 base, and 10 bases separated the two germline ends. CDR3 in amino acids: CASSLDDSSNQPQHF. The CDR3 nucleotides are TGTGCCAGCAGCTTGGACGACAGCAGCAATCAGCCCCAGCATTTT.

The V and J genes are TRBV7-9 and TRBJ2-4; D is uncertain. The CDR3 has 15 residues. Per germline, CDR1 SEHNR and CDR2 FQNEAQ (reference sequence). V dropped 2 bases and J dropped 0 bases, with 8 bases sitting between them. In DNA, the CDR3 is TGTGCCAGCAGCTTATTGCTGCTAGCCAAAAACATTCAGTACTTC. It translates to CASSLLLLAKNIQYF.

This chain joins TRBV5-6 and TRBJ2-1; 8 bases map to TRBD1. The CDR3 sequence is 17 residues long. Germline V gene data show CDR1 as SGHDT and CDR2 as YYEEEE. Trimming at V came to 2 bases and at J to 0 bases, leaving 7 bases not matched to a gene. CDR3 nucleotides: TGTGCCAGCAGCTTCCACGAAGGGACAGGCTCCTACAATGAGCAGTTCTTC. This sequence encodes CASSFHEGTGSYNEQFF.

In its sample, this clone was seen a few times. The chain carries TRBV7-8 and TRBJ1-3; D not resolved. This CDR3 has 14 amino acids. Germline assignment: CDR1 SGHVS and CDR2 FQNEAQ. Trimming removed 6 bases from V and 1 base from J, with 10 bases in between. The CDR3 DNA reads TGTGCCAGCAGGGAAACGGGTTCTGGAAACACCATATATTTT. Its protein product is CASRETGSGNTIYF.

This clone is a singleton in its sample. This chain's CDR3 is CASLRADLAKNIQYF. CDR3 nucleotides: TGTGCCAGCTTACGAGCGGACCTAGCCAAAAACATTCAGTACTTC. The chain combines TRBV18 with TRBJ2-4; weak D call: TRBD2 (5 bases). The V end lost 7 bases, the J end lost 0 bases, and 13 bases lay between the germline ends. The CDR3 extends over 15 amino acids. The germline V gene has CDR1 KGHSH and CDR2 LQKENI.

This clone has just a few counts. The gene calls are TRBV5-8 and TRBJ2-5; D not resolved. CDR3 length: 13 residues. CDR1 and CDR2 from the germline V gene are SGHTS and YDEGEE. V lost 1 base to trimming and J lost 5 bases, with 9 bases between them. The CDR3 loop is CASSLNTVETQYF. The CDR3 nucleotides read TGTGCCAGCAGCTTGAACACGGTTGAGACCCAGTACTTC. Full variable domain (missing parts from reference TRBV5-8 and TRBJ2-5): EAGVTQSPTHLIKTRGQQATLRCSPISGHTSVYWYQQALGLGLQFLLWYDEGEERNRGNFPPRFSGRQFPNYSSELNVNALELEDSALYLCASSLNTVETQYFGPGTRLLVL.

J is TRBJ1-2 and V is TRBV9; tentative D call: TRBD1 (5 bases). The length of the CDR3 is 15 residues. The ends were cut back, 4 bases at V and 2 bases at J, with 15 bases in the middle. Looked up from germline, CDR1 is SGDLS and CDR2 is YYNGEE. This CDR3 is CASSPRTTLNYGYTF. The CDR3 DNA is TGTGCCAGCAGCCCGAGGACAACCTTAAACTATGGCTACACCTTC.

This rearrangement joins TRBV21-1 to TRBJ1-5. TRBV21-1 is a pseudogene locus. The length of the CDR3 is 20 residues. CDR3 nucleotide sequence: TGTGCCAGCAGCAAAGAACCCAGAATACAGGGAGGACTTTATAATCAGCCCCAGCATTTT. Translation gives CASSKEPRIQGGLYNQPQHF.

The chain links TRBV7-8 to TRBJ1-1, with D maybe TRBD1 (5 bases). This CDR3 comprises 16 residues. V lost 1 base and J lost 2, with 14 bases in between. Germline CDR1 is SGHVS and CDR2 is FQNEAQ. The CDR3 nucleotides are TGTGCCAGCAGCTTAGGCAGGGAGGGAAGAAACACTGAAGCTTTCTTT. This sequence encodes CASSLGREGRNTEAFF.

This rearrangement joins TRBV6-5 to TRBJ1-3; 9 bases are a match to TRBD1. V was pared by 2 bases and J by 2 bases, with 1 base of the junction left unmatched. Per the germline V gene, CDR1 is MNHEY and CDR2 is SVGAGI. The CDR3 has 15 residues. The CDR3 sequence: CASSYTGGPGNTIYF. The CDR3 nucleotides read TGTGCCAGCAGTTACACAGGGGGCCCTGGAAACACCATATATTTT.

CDR3 sequence: CASSLSASIPYEQYF. Written as DNA, the CDR3 is TGTGCCAGTAGTTTAAGTGCTAGTATCCCCTACGAGCAGTACTTC. This chain connects TRBV19 to TRBJ2-7; D unclear. CDR1 is LNHDA, CDR2 SQIVND, per germline (reference sequence). The ends were cut back, 5 bases at V and 2 bases at J, with 16 bases in the middle. The CDR3 extends over 15 amino acids.

The chain carries TRBV23-1 and TRBJ2-2; a weak D match, TRBD2 (5 bases). TRBV23-1 is assigned to the ORF class and has an uncertain function. V lost 9 bases to trimming and J lost 5 bases, with 22 bases between them. The length of the CDR3 is 16 residues. CDR3 bases: TGCGCCAGTCCCTCTCGGAAGAGGGAAGTTACCGGGGAGCTGTTTTTT. It specifies CASPSRKREVTGELFF.

This clone showed up just a few times. This sequence joins TRBV7-2 and TRBJ2-7; 8 bases fit TRBD2. With 2 bases clipped from V and 2 bases from J, the junction kept 5 bases outside the gene matches. Germline lookup yields CDR1 SGHTA and CDR2 FQGNSA. CDR3 length: 15 amino acids. The CDR3: CASSLLAGWTYEQYF. The DNA of the CDR3 is TGTGCCAGCAGCTTATTAGCGGGATGGACCTACGAGCAGTACTTC.

This chain uses TRBV19 with TRBJ1-1, with a possible D match to TRBD1 (6 bases). V lost 3 bases and J 4 bases, leaving 15 bases between the germline ends. The length of the CDR3 is 15 residues. The germline gives CDR1 LNHDA, CDR2 SQIVND (reference sequence). In DNA, the CDR3 is TGTGCCAGTAGTATGAACAGGGACGGGGGCACTGAAGCTTTCTTT. Protein: CASSMNRDGGTEAFF.